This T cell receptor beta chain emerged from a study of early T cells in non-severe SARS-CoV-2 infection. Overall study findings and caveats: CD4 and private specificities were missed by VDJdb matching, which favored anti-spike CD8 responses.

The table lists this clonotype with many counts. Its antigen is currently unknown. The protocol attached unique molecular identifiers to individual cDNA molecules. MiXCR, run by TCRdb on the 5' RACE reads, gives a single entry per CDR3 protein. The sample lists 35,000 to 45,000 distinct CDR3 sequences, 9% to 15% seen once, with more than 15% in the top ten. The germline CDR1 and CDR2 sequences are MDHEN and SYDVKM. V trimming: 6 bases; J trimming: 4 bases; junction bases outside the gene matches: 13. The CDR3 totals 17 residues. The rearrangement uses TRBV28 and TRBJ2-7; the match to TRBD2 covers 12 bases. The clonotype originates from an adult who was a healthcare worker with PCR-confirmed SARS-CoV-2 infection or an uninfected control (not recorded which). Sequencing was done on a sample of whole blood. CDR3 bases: TGTGCCAGCAGCTGGAGCCCAAGACTAGCGGGGGCTTACGAGCAGTACTTC. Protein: CASSWSPRLAGAYEQYF.